The present TCR beta chain was sequenced within a study of T cell repertoires in breast cancer. Study-wide findings and caveats: Roughly 20 TCR pairs recurred across seven or more tumors but rarely in control blood.

Paired alpha-beta TCRs of CD8+ T cells were analyzed by expanded emulsion RT-PCR. Overnight incubation in 9.5 to 10 IU/mL IL-2 followed CD8 positive selection of the T cells. Germline V gene lookup returns CDR1 SGHVS and CDR2 FNYEAQ. The CDR3 runs 13 residues. Trimming pared 4 bases from V and 8 bases from J, leaving 12 bases between. Turning to this clonotype: Its antigen is unidentified.

Unpaired genes were suppressed by blocking oligonucleotides during a second nested PCR. TCRdb reprocessed the emulsion pairing reads via MiXCR and lists one record per CDR3 protein. The table has nearly 40,000 distinct CDR3 sequences, about 41% seen once. The source material was CD8+ T cells. The chain recombines TRBV7-6 with TRBJ2-1; D is possibly TRBD2 (6 bases). This sequence originates from a pool of human donors with breast cancer or a healthy control (not recorded which). The CDR3 here is CASSSTSSYEQFF. CDR3 nucleotide sequence: TGTGCCAGCAGCTCCACTAGCAGCTATGAGCAGTTCTTC.